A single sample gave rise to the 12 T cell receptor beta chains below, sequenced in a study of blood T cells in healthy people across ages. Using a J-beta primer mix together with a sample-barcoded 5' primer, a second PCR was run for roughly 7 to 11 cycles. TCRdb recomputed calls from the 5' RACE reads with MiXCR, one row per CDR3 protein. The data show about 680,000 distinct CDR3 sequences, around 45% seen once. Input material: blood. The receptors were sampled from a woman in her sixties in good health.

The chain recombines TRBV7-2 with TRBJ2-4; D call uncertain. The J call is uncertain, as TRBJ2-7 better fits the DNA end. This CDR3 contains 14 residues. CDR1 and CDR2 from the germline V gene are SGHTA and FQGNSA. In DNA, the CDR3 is TGTGCCAGCAGCTTAGGGGCCCTTCGGGTCGAGCAGTACTTC. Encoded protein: CASSLGALRVEQYF.

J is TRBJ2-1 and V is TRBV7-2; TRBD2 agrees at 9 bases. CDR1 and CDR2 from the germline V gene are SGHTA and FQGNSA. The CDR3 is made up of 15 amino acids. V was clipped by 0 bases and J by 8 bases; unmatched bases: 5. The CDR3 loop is CASSLAAGGGHEQFF. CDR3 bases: TGTGCCAGCAGCTTAGCGGCGGGAGGGGGGCATGAGCAGTTCTTC.

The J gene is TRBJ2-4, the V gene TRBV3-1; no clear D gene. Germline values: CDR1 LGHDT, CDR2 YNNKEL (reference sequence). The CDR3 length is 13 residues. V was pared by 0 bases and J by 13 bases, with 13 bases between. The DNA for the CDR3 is TGTGCCAGCAGCCAAGACCCGAAGGGTGGACAGTACTTC. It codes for CASSQDPKGGQYF. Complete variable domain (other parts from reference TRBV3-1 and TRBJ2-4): DTAVSQTPKYLVTQMGNDKSIKCEQNLGHDTMYWYKQDSKKFLKIMFSYNNKELIINETVPNRFSPKSPDKAHLNLHINSLELGDSAVYFCASSQDPKGGQYFGAGTRLSVL.

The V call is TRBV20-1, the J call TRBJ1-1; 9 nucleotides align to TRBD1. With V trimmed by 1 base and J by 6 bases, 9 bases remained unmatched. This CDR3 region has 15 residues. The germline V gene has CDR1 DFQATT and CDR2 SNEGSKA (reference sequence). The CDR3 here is CSARVQGAGVSEAFF. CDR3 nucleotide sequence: TGCAGTGCTAGAGTACAGGGGGCGGGGGTCTCTGAAGCTTTCTTT.

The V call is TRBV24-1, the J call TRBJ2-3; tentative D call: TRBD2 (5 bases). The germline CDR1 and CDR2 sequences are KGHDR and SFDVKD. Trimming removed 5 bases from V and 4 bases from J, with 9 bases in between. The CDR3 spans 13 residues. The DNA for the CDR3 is TGTGCCACCAGTGTAGGGAGCCCAGATACGCAGTATTTT. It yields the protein CATSVGSPDTQYF.

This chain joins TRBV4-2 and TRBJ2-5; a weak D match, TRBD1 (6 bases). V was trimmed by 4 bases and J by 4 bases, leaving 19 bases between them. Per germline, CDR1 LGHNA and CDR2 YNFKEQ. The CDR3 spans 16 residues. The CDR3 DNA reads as TGTGCCAGCAGCCCCCGCTCCGGACAGTATGGAGAGACCCAGTACTTC. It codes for CASSPRSGQYGETQYF.

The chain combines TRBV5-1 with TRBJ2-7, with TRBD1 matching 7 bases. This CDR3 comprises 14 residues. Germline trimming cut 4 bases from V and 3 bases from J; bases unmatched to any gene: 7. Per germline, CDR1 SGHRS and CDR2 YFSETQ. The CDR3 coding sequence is TGCGCCAGCAGCGGAGACAGGGTCAACTACGAGCAGTACTTC. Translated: CASSGDRVNYEQYF.

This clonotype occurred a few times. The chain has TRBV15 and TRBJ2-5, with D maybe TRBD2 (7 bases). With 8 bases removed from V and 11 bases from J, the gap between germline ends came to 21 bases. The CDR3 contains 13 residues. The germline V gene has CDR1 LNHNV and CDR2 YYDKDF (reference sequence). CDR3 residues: CATSSGGAFEQYF. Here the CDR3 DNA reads TGTGCCACCTCTTCGGGGGGCGCATTTGAGCAGTACTTC. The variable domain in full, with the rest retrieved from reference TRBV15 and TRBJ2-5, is DAMVIQNPRYQVTQFGKPVTLSCSQTLNHNVMYWYQQKSSQAPKLLFHYYDKDFNNEADTPDNFQSRRPNTSFCFLDIRSPGLGDTAMYLCATSSGGAFEQYFGPGTRLLVL.

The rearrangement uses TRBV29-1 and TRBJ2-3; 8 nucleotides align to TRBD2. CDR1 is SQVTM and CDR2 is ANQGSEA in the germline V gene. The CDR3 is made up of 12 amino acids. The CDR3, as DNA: TGCTCCAGCGGGAGCACGACAGATACGCAGTATTTT. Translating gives CSSGSTTDTQYF.

CDR3 amino acids: CASSPGTGQNQPQHF. As DNA, the CDR3 is TGTGCCAGCAGCCCGGGGACAGGACAAAATCAGCCCCAGCATTTT. This chain uses TRBV7-9 with TRBJ1-5; 8 bases align to TRBD1. The CDR3 has 15 residues. Germline V lookup: CDR1 SEHNR, CDR2 FQNEAQ (reference sequence). Unmatched junction bases numbered 7, after V lost 5 bases and J lost 4 bases.

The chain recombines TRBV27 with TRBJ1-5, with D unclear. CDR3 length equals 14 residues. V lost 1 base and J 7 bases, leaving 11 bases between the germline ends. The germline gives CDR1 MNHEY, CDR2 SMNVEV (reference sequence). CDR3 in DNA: TGTGCCAGCAGTTTATACATTGAGGGCCAGCCCCAGCATTTT. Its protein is CASSLYIEGQPQHF.

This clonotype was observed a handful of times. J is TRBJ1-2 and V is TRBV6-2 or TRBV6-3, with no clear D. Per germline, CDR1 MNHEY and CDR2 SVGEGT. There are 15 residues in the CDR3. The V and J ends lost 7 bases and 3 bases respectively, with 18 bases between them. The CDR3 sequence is CASTPRPHEYYGYTF. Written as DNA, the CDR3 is TGTGCCAGCACTCCCCGACCCCATGAGTACTATGGCTACACCTTC.